The entry that follows covers one TCR beta chain sequence. Its antigen remains unidentified. These data originate in a study of T cells in localized non-small cell lung cancer. Broader study findings: Adjacent lung exhibited a median of 57 among the 100 most abundant tumor clones.

Sequencing was performed with immunoSEQ multiplex PCR; in TCRdb, only in-frame clones are kept and a portion is missing. The table lists tens of thousands of clones, approximately 90% of them singletons. Germline V CDR1 and CDR2: MDHEN, SYDVKM. This CDR3 is built from 16 residues. V lost 6 bases and J lost 8, with 22 bases in between. The rearrangement uses TRBV28 and TRBJ1-4; D is undetermined. The specimen was PBMCs, collected before any cancer treatment. The receptor's source is a man aged 35-75 years with stage II lung adenocarcinoma. The CDR3 reads CASRYSPGVNSEKLFF. CDR3 DNA sequence: TGTGCCAGCAGGTATTCCCCCGGGGTTAATAGCGAAAAACTGTTTTTT.